Below are 27 T cell receptor beta chains sequenced from a single sample in a study of blood T cells in healthy people across ages. A second PCR of roughly 7 to 11 cycles used a sample-barcoded 5' primer and a J-beta primer mix. Each CDR3 protein gets one entry after TCRdb re-called the 5' RACE reads with MiXCR. The table shows more than 500,000 distinct CDR3 sequences, with approximately 27% occurring only once. The material sequenced was blood. The origin of the receptors is a woman between 65 and 79 years old in good health.

This clonotype has more than one count but fewer than ten. The V call is TRBV29-1, the J call TRBJ1-3; D is unclear. From germline, CDR1 is SQVTM and CDR2 ANQGSEA. The CDR3 contains 11 residues. V dropped 8 bases and J dropped 1 base, with 6 bases sitting between them. CDR3 sequence: CSYESGNTIYF. The DNA for the CDR3 is TGCAGCTACGAATCTGGAAACACCATATATTTT. Together with reference TRBV29-1 and TRBJ1-3, the CDR3 gives the full variable domain: SAVISQKPSRDICQRGTSLTIQCQVDSQVTMMFWYRQQPGQSLTLIATANQGSEATYESGFVIDKFPISRPNLTFSTLTVSNMSPEDSSIYLCSYESGNTIYFGEGSWLTVV.

The chain has TRBV2 and TRBJ2-5, with D possibly being TRBD1 (5 bases). This CDR3 comprises 15 residues. Germline loops: CDR1 SNHLY, CDR2 FYNNEI. V lost 1 base, J lost 5 bases, and 14 bases lay in between. CDR3 nucleotide sequence: TGTGCCAGCAGTGAAGGGCAGGGTCCTTTCGAGACCCAGTACTTC. Translation gives CASSEGQGPFETQYF. Full variable domain (outside the CDR3, taken from reference TRBV2 and TRBJ2-5): EPEVTQTPSHQVTQMGQEVILRCVPISNHLYFYWYRQILGQKVEFLVSFYNNEISEKSEIFDDQFSVERPDGSNFTLKIRSTKLEDSAMYFCASSEGQGPFETQYFGPGTRLLVL.

This clonotype was observed a few times. The J gene is TRBJ2-3, the V gene TRBV24-1, with D possibly matching TRBD1 (6 bases). Germline CDR1 is KGHDR and CDR2 is SFDVKD. The CDR3 is 14 amino acids. V dropped 3 bases and J dropped 5 bases, with 11 bases sitting between them. CDR3 loop: CATSDNRVGDTQYF. The DNA for the CDR3 is TGTGCCACCAGTGATAACAGGGTAGGAGATACGCAGTATTTT.

This chain joins TRBV2 and TRBJ1-2; D gene ambiguous. The CDR3 has 13 amino acids. Germline V gene data show CDR1 as SNHLY and CDR2 as FYNNEI. V was pared by 3 bases and J by 7 bases, with 12 bases between. The CDR3 sequence is CASSDNPLGGYTF. In DNA, the CDR3 is TGTGCCAGCAGTGACAACCCCTTGGGTGGCTACACCTTC.

This clonotype was observed a handful of times. The genes are TRBV25-1 and TRBJ2-1, with 9 nucleotides matching TRBD2. CDR1 is MGHDK and CDR2 is SYGVNS in the germline V gene. The CDR3 loop spans 17 amino acids. V shed 4 bases, J shed 6 bases, and the junction held 13 bases outside the gene matches. The CDR3 bases are TGTGCCAGCAGTGGACCCCTCGGGACTAGCTGGGGCAATGAGCAGTTCTTC. This sequence encodes CASSGPLGTSWGNEQFF.

This chain connects TRBV5-1 to TRBJ2-7; TRBD2 aligns across 10 bases. The CDR3 contains 15 residues. Germline V lookup: CDR1 SGHRS, CDR2 YFSETQ. The trim removed 0 bases at V and 3 bases at J, leaving 3 bases unmatched. The CDR3 region is CASSLVAGGYYEQYF. The CDR3 DNA reads TGCGCCAGCAGCTTGGTAGCGGGGGGCTACTACGAGCAGTACTTC.

The sample holds a few counts of this clonotype. V usage is TRBV25-1 and J usage is TRBJ2-1; TRBD2 matches at 10 bases. V shed 4 bases and J 3 bases; nucleotides not matched to a gene: 6. This CDR3 is built from 16 residues. Germline V gene sequence: CDR1 MGHDK, CDR2 SYGVNS. The DNA for the CDR3 is TGTGCCAGCAGTGGGGGAAAGCGGGGGGGCTACAATGAGCAGTTCTTC. It translates to CASSGGKRGGYNEQFF.

The chain couples TRBV10-3 to TRBJ2-1; 10 bases are shared with TRBD2. V lost 6 bases to trimming and J lost 5 bases; unmatched junction nucleotides: 10. Per germline, CDR1 ENHRY and CDR2 SYGVKD. The CDR3 contains 16 residues. The CDR3 DNA sequence: TGTGCCATCAGCATTAGCGGGGGGAAGTTGAACAATGAGCAGTTCTTC. The encoded protein is CAISISGGKLNNEQFF.

This chain joins TRBV19 and TRBJ1-5; D call uncertain. The CDR3 length is 14 residues. V was clipped by 3 bases and J by 2 bases, with 8 bases between them. Germline V gives CDR1 LNHDA, CDR2 SQIVND (reference sequence). CDR3 DNA: TGTGCCAGTAGTATGAGGCAGGGCAATCAGCCCCAGCATTTT. Translated: CASSMRQGNQPQHF.

In this sample, this clonotype turned up a few times. This sequence joins TRBV5-1 and TRBJ2-3; 9 positions match TRBD1. The CDR3 runs 17 residues. J lost 2 bases, V lost 5 bases, and 12 bases had no gene match. Germline V gives CDR1 SGHRS, CDR2 YFSETQ. CDR3 bases: TGCGCCAGCAGGCGAAGCAACCGGGACAGGGCCACAGATACGCAGTATTTT. Translated, it gives CASRRSNRDRATDTQYF.

In its sample, this clonotype was seen a few times. The chain carries TRBV7-9 and TRBJ1-4; 7 bases map to TRBD1. V shed 5 bases and J 4 bases; nucleotides not matched to a gene: 7. The germline V gene encodes CDR1 SEHNR and CDR2 FQNEAQ (reference sequence). The length of the CDR3 is 15 residues. This chain's CDR3 is CASSETGTVNEKLFF. CDR3 in DNA: TGTGCCAGCAGCGAAACCGGGACAGTTAATGAAAAACTGTTTTTT.

The chain links TRBV7-2 to TRBJ2-7; D not certain. The CDR3 runs 13 residues. V was shortened by 5 bases and J by 7 bases, with 15 bases between the two germline ends. Germline CDR1 SGHTA, CDR2 FQGNSA. CDR3 amino acids: CASSPQRLREQYF. CDR3 nucleotides: TGTGCCAGCAGCCCCCAGAGGTTGCGTGAGCAGTACTTC.

This chain connects TRBV28 to TRBJ2-5; D might be TRBD2 (6 bases). The assigned J gene may be wrong: the sequence end matches TRBJ2-7 better. The CDR3 spans 17 residues. Germline lookup yields CDR1 MDHEN and CDR2 SYDVKM. The CDR3 protein is CASTVSSVGYRSYEQYF. In DNA form, the CDR3 reads TGTGCCAGCACGGTGTCTAGCGTGGGATACCGCTCCTACGAGCAGTACTTC.

The chain carries TRBV29-1 and TRBJ1-5, with 8 bases matching TRBD1. V gave up 7 bases and J gave up 7 bases; unmatched junction bases: 0. The CDR3 loop spans 10 amino acids. Germline CDR1 is SQVTM and CDR2 is ANQGSEA. For the CDR3, the DNA is TGCAGCGGGACAGGGCAGCCCCAGCATTTT. Translated, it gives CSGTGQPQHF.

There are a few counts of this clonotype. The V gene is TRBV20-1, the J gene TRBJ1-2, with no clear D. This CDR3 is 12 amino acids long. Germline CDR1 and CDR2: DFQATT and SNEGSKA (reference sequence). Trimming took off 1 base at V and 8 bases at J, with 11 bases between the two ends. The CDR3 DNA reads TGCAGTGCTAGAGTCCAGCCTTGGGGCTACACCTTC. This encodes CSARVQPWGYTF.

V usage is TRBV6-5 and J usage is TRBJ2-7; the D is unclear. Germline loops: CDR1 MNHEY, CDR2 SVGAGI. The germline V and J ends were trimmed by 0 bases and 2 bases, with 8 bases remaining between them. CDR3 length: 14 residues. The chain's CDR3 is CASSYSWPAYEQYF. As DNA, the CDR3 is TGTGCCAGCAGTTACTCGTGGCCCGCCTACGAGCAGTACTTC.

The chain has TRBV24-1 and TRBJ2-5, with D possibly being TRBD2 (5 bases). Trimming removed 7 bases from V and 5 bases from J, with 10 bases in between. The V gene's germline CDR1 is KGHDR and CDR2 SFDVKD. CDR3 length equals 12 residues. CDR3 residues: CATSEREETQYF. DNA of the CDR3: TGTGCCACCAGCGAGAGGGAGGAGACCCAGTACTTC.

This clonotype occurred a few times. The chain joins TRBV7-2 to TRBJ1-5; no clear D gene. Trimming cost V 6 bases and J 7 bases, with 13 bases left between them. This CDR3 has 13 amino acids. CDR1 is SGHTA and CDR2 is FQGNSA in the germline V gene. Here the CDR3 reads CASSHDVSQPQHF. DNA of the CDR3: TGTGCCAGCAGTCACGACGTTAGCCAGCCCCAGCATTTT. Drawing the rest from reference TRBV7-2 and TRBJ1-5, the complete variable domain is GAGVSQSPSNKVTEKGKDVELRCDPISGHTALYWYRQSLGQGLEFLIYFQGNSAPDKSGLPSDRFSAERTGGSVSTLTIQRTQQEDSAVYLCASSHDVSQPQHFGDGTRLSIL.

The chain employs TRBV6-2 or TRBV6-3 and TRBJ1-4; no clear D gene. The CDR3 spans 13 residues. V dropped 0 bases and J dropped 8 bases, with 7 bases sitting between them. Germline V gene lookup returns CDR1 MNHEY and CDR2 SVGEGT. CDR3 protein: CASSYSTSEKLFF. The CDR3 nucleotides are TGTGCCAGCAGTTACTCCACCTCCGAAAAACTGTTTTTT.

This clonotype was observed a few times. This rearrangement joins TRBV5-1 to TRBJ2-1; 13 bases match TRBD2. This CDR3 spans 16 amino acids. The V gene's germline CDR1 is SGHRS and CDR2 YFSETQ. With 3 bases clipped from V and 8 bases from J, the junction kept 8 bases outside the gene matches. The CDR3 nucleotides read TGCGCCAGCAGCTCTCGACTAGCGGGGGGATTTGATGAGCAGTTCTTC. Amino acids: CASSSRLAGGFDEQFF.

The rearrangement uses TRBV12-3 or TRBV12-4 and TRBJ1-2; no clear D gene. V was clipped by 0 bases and J by 6 bases, with 11 bases between them. CDR3 length: 14 residues. Here the CDR3 reads CASSLAGARNGYTF. The CDR3 bases are TGTGCCAGCAGTTTAGCCGGCGCTAGGAATGGCTACACCTTC.

J is TRBJ1-2 and V is TRBV20-1; the match to TRBD1 covers 7 bases. V shed 6 bases, J shed 7 bases, and the junction held 8 bases outside the gene matches. Germline V lookup: CDR1 DFQATT, CDR2 SNEGSKA (reference sequence). The CDR3 spans 12 residues. CDR3 nucleotide sequence: TGCAGTGCATTCCGACAGGGCCCTGGCTACACCTTC. This encodes CSAFRQGPGYTF.

The rearrangement joins TRBV10-3 to TRBJ2-3; 12 positions agree with TRBD2. There are 16 residues in the CDR3. V dropped 10 bases and J dropped 2; count of bases not matched to a gene: 10. The V gene's germline CDR1 is ENHRY and CDR2 SYGVKD. CDR3 DNA: TGTGCCACAAGATTGACTAGCGGGGGATCCACAGATACGCAGTATTTT. This encodes CATRLTSGGSTDTQYF.

The genes are TRBV27 and TRBJ2-1; D remains ambiguous. The length of the CDR3 is 11 residues. V lost 3 bases, J lost 8 bases, and 5 bases lay in between. Germline V CDR1 and CDR2: MNHEY, SMNVEV (reference sequence). CDR3 DNA: TGTGCCAGCAGTTTTTTAGATGAGCAGTTCTTC. Translating it yields CASSFLDEQFF.

There are a few counts of this clonotype. The rearrangement links TRBV20-1 to TRBJ1-6; D remains ambiguous. CDR3 length: 14 residues. V was cut by 0 bases and J by 6 bases, with 9 bases left in between. Germline values: CDR1 DFQATT, CDR2 SNEGSKA (reference sequence). The CDR3 nucleotides read TGCAGTGCTAGAGATCGCGGGGTTAATTCACCCCTCCACTTT. This codes for CSARDRGVNSPLHF.

A few counts support this clonotype. This chain joins TRBV6-2 or TRBV6-3 and TRBJ2-7; D possibly uses TRBD1 or TRBD2 (6 bases each). The CDR3 contains 15 residues. CDR1 is MNHEY and CDR2 is SVGEGT in the germline V gene. V lost 0 bases and J lost 2, with 11 bases in between. CDR3 bases: TGTGCCAGCAGTTACTCGGGGGGCCTAACCTACGAGCAGTACTTC. Its translation: CASSYSGGLTYEQYF.

To note about this clonotype: An end of the junction does not agree with germline; a read error may underlie this. CDR3 region: CARSPQGYLYEQYF. As DNA, the CDR3 is TGCGCCCGCAGCCCACAGGGATATTTATACGAGCAGTACTTC. V gene TRBV4-1 combines with J gene TRBJ2-7; D possibly corresponds to TRBD1 (6 bases). The CDR3 contains 14 residues. The germline gives CDR1 MGHRA, CDR2 YSYEKL.